In this sample, the clone carrying this TCR beta chain turned up a few times. The antigen remains unidentified. From the RT-PCR reads, TCRdb called clonotypes with MiXCR, one entry per CDR3 protein. The sample consists of under 550,000 distinct CDR3 sequences, 6% to 9% of them appearing once. These data come from a study of response to subunit inactivated influenza vaccine. Study-wide results and caveats: Each seasonal influenza vaccination recruits few new T cells, the authors suggested.

The germline V gene encodes CDR1 SGHTA and CDR2 FQGNSA. V was pared by 2 bases and J by 6 bases, with 7 bases of the junction left unmatched. The CDR3 has 16 residues. This sequence originates from a man aged 45 to 70 who received an inactivated influenza vaccine. The sample in question was PBMCs from blood, obtained 23 to 25 months after vaccination. The chain links TRBV7-2 to TRBJ2-2; 9 nucleotides match TRBD2. CDR3 sequence (DNA): TGTGCCAGCAGCTTACAGCCCAGCGGGGGGTCCGGGGAGCTGTTTTTT. It codes for CASSLQPSGGSGELFF.